This passage covers 32 T cell receptor beta chains from one sample sequenced in a study of vaccination and CD4 T cells after COVID-19. An Oncomine TCR Beta short-read assay was used to sequence the DNA from cultured CD4+ T cells. TCRdb re-called the PCR reads through MiXCR, storing one row per CDR3 protein. The sample includes more than 20,000 distinct CDR3 sequences, 50% to 70% of them seen just once. Sample treatment: roughly 11-day PBMC culture with coronavirus spike peptide pools or control peptides (ViraFEST assay). These receptors have no known antigen. The input for sequencing was CD4+ T cells from blood, cultured in vitro, taken after SARS-CoV-2 vaccination. These receptors were obtained from a human donor who received a COVID-19 vaccine.

The chain combines TRBV7-2 with TRBJ1-3; perhaps TRBD1 as D (6 bases). The CDR3 totals 16 residues. CDR1 SGHTA and CDR2 FQGNSA come from the germline V gene. Between the trimmed V and J ends, which lost 5 bases and 0 bases, there was a span of 14 bases. The CDR3 coding sequence is TGTGCCAGCAGCCCGAGGGGGGGCCTCTCTGGAAACACCATATATTTT. Amino acids: CASSPRGGLSGNTIYF. Filled out from reference TRBV7-2 and TRBJ1-3, the complete variable domain reads GAGVSQSPSNKVTEKGKDVELRCDPISGHTALYWYRQSLGQGLEFLIYFQGNSAPDKSGLPSDRFSAERTGGSVSTLTIQRTQQEDSAVYLCASSPRGGLSGNTIYFGEGSWLTVV.

This clonotype came up a few times. The V gene is TRBV6-1, the J gene TRBJ1-2; D is unresolved. The CDR3 runs 13 residues. The germline CDR1 and CDR2 sequences are MNHNS and SASEGT. With 6 bases removed from V and 3 bases from J, the gap between germline ends came to 11 bases. CDR3 coding DNA: TGTGCCAGCAGGGCGGGGAGGGACTATGGCTACACCTTC. Its protein product is CASRAGRDYGYTF.

Comment on this clonotype: One end of the junction is discordant with germline, which a read error may explain. The CDR3 protein is CAGSVGGVVGEAFF. The CDR3 DNA follows: TGTGCCGGCAGCGTAGGAGGCGTCGTTGGTGAAGCTTTCTTT. The rearrangement joins TRBV9 to TRBJ1-1; D unclear. CDR3 length: 14 residues. Germline assignment: CDR1 SGDLS and CDR2 YYNGEE.

This clonotype occurred a few times. The J gene is TRBJ2-3, the V gene TRBV20-1; 7 nucleotides match TRBD2. CDR1 is DFQATT and CDR2 is SNEGSKA in the germline V gene (reference sequence). The CDR3 contains 14 residues. The V segment lost 6 bases and the J segment 2 bases; nucleotides outside the gene matches: 8. This CDR3 reads CSATQTSHTDTQYF. CDR3 coding DNA: TGCAGTGCCACCCAGACTAGCCACACAGATACGCAGTATTTT.

The J gene is TRBJ1-5, the V gene TRBV20-1, with D perhaps matching TRBD1 (5 bases). Germline loops: CDR1 DFQATT, CDR2 SNEGSKA (reference sequence). With 1 base removed from V and 5 bases from J, the gap between germline ends came to 15 bases. This CDR3 spans 15 amino acids. The CDR3 loop reads CSARVGPGIDQPQHF. The CDR3 bases are TGCAGTGCTAGAGTGGGGCCCGGGATCGATCAGCCCCAGCATTTT.

V gene TRBV30 combines with J gene TRBJ1-4; D might be TRBD1 (5 bases). CDR3 length: 14 residues. The germline V and J ends were trimmed by 0 bases and 3 bases, with 8 bases remaining between them. In germline, CDR1 is GTSNPN, CDR2 SVGIG (reference sequence). The CDR3 DNA reads TGTGCCTGGAGTGTAGGGGCCGCTAATGAAAAACTGTTTTTT. Encoded protein: CAWSVGAANEKLFF.

In DNA form, the CDR3 reads TGCAGTGCTAGGGTCCGGGGCCTAGGGGAGCAGTTCTTC. Translated: CSARVRGLGEQFF. This chain links TRBV20-1 with TRBJ2-1, with D possibly being TRBD1 or TRBD2 (5 bases each). Germline CDR1 reads DFQATT; CDR2 reads SNEGSKA (reference sequence). The CDR3 totals 13 residues. Deletions cut 3 bases from V and 10 bases from J, with 16 bases between.

The V and J genes are TRBV30 and TRBJ1-2; 10 bases are shared with TRBD1. CDR1 GTSNPN and CDR2 SVGIG come from the germline V gene (reference sequence). The CDR3 extends over 13 amino acids. V trimming: 3 bases; J trimming: 8 bases; junction bases outside the gene matches: 6. For the CDR3, the DNA is TGTGCCTGGAGCCCCGACAGGGGGCAGGGCTACACCTTC. Its translation is CAWSPDRGQGYTF.

The chain is built from TRBV5-4 and TRBJ1-1, with D hard to call. CDR1 and CDR2 from the germline V gene are SGHNT and YYREEE (reference sequence). V was cut by 1 base and J by 5 bases, with 12 bases left in between. This CDR3 has 14 residues. The CDR3 region is CASSLIEGGTEAFF. As DNA, the CDR3 is TGTGCCAGCAGCTTGATAGAGGGAGGGACTGAAGCTTTCTTT.

There are a few counts of this clonotype. This rearrangement joins TRBV19 to TRBJ1-1; unclear D gene. The CDR3 contains 13 residues. V was trimmed by 1 base and J by 3 bases, leaving 6 bases between them. CDR1 and CDR2 from the germline V gene are LNHDA and SQIVND (reference sequence). The CDR3 bases are TGTGCCAGTAGTATAGCTGGGGACACTGAAGCTTTCTTT. This sequence encodes CASSIAGDTEAFF.

This sequence joins TRBV9 and TRBJ2-1; perhaps TRBD2 as D (5 bases). Germline lookup yields CDR1 SGDLS and CDR2 YYNGEE. Trimming stripped 0 bases from V and 4 bases from J, with 11 bases between. The CDR3 has 15 residues. The CDR3 nucleotides read TGTGCCAGCAGCGTAGGGCGGGCTCTATACAATGAGCAGTTCTTC. This sequence encodes CASSVGRALYNEQFF.

This rearrangement joins TRBV7-2 to TRBJ2-1; 10 bases map to TRBD2. V was pared by 0 bases and J by 5 bases, with 4 bases of the junction left unmatched. The CDR3 loop spans 16 amino acids. Germline-derived CDR1 and CDR2 are SGHTA and FQGNSA. The CDR3: CASSLAPLAGDNEQFF. The CDR3 nucleotides are TGTGCCAGCAGCTTAGCGCCCCTAGCGGGGGACAATGAGCAGTTCTTC. The full variable domain, rest sourced from reference TRBV7-2 and TRBJ2-1, is GAGVSQSPSNKVTEKGKDVELRCDPISGHTALYWYRQSLGQGLEFLIYFQGNSAPDKSGLPSDRFSAERTGGSVSTLTIQRTQQEDSAVYLCASSLAPLAGDNEQFFGPGTRLTVL.

This chain links TRBV20-1 with TRBJ1-1; TRBD1 is a possible D gene (5 bases). Between the trimmed V and J ends, which lost 5 bases and 1 base, there was a span of 11 bases. The germline gives CDR1 DFQATT, CDR2 SNEGSKA (reference sequence). This CDR3 is 13 amino acids long. The CDR3 bases are TGCAGTGCTGCGGGTGGGGGGAACACTGAAGCTTTCTTT. Residues: CSAAGGGNTEAFF.

This clonotype was detected only a few times. The rearrangement joins TRBV20-1 to TRBJ1-2; 8 bases match TRBD1. This CDR3 has 14 residues. The ends lost 0 bases at V and 4 bases at J; junction bases unmatched: 4. The germline gives CDR1 DFQATT, CDR2 SNEGSKA (reference sequence). The CDR3 loop is CSARDNRGTYGYTF. CDR3 in DNA: TGCAGTGCTAGAGATAACAGGGGGACCTATGGCTACACCTTC.

The chain uses TRBV20-1 and TRBJ1-1; possibly TRBD1 for D (6 bases). The CDR3 extends over 15 amino acids. The V gene lost 4 bases and the J gene lost 6 bases, with 21 bases spanning the gap. Germline CDR1 reads DFQATT; CDR2 reads SNEGSKA (reference sequence). This CDR3 is CSAIMGAGWRAEAFF. The CDR3 DNA follows: TGCAGTGCTATAATGGGGGCAGGGTGGAGGGCTGAAGCTTTCTTT.

This chain links TRBV7-2 with TRBJ1-6; D gene ambiguous. The CDR3 is 13 amino acids. Between the trimmed V and J ends, which lost 1 base and 10 bases, there was a span of 8 bases. Germline V lookup: CDR1 SGHTA, CDR2 FQGNSA. The chain's CDR3 is CASSLERSSPLHF. In nucleotides, the CDR3 is TGTGCCAGCAGCTTAGAAAGGTCCTCACCCCTCCACTTT.

This chain connects TRBV24-1 to TRBJ1-3; 8 bases are a match to TRBD1. The CDR3 contains 22 residues. CDR1 is KGHDR and CDR2 is SFDVKD in the germline V gene. The V and J ends lost 4 bases and 0 bases, in that order; junction bases with no gene match: 22. The CDR3 reads CATSDPGTWDRIVIGSGNTIYF. The CDR3, as DNA: TGTGCCACCAGTGACCCGGGGACATGGGACAGGATAGTAATCGGCTCTGGAAACACCATATATTTT.

The V gene is TRBV2, the J gene TRBJ1-3; D unresolved. The V gene's germline CDR1 is SNHLY and CDR2 FYNNEI. The CDR3 length is 14 residues. Trimming took off 0 bases at V and 3 bases at J, with 6 bases between the two ends. The CDR3 DNA is TGTGCCAGCAGTGAAGCATTTTTTGGAAACACCATATATTTT. Translation: CASSEAFFGNTIYF.

The chain recombines TRBV10-3 with TRBJ2-1, with D hard to call. Germline V CDR1 and CDR2: ENHRY, SYGVKD. The CDR3 runs 12 residues. The V end was cut by 4 bases, the J end by 6 bases, with 7 bases between. CDR3 coding DNA: TGTGCCATCAGTGGGAGCTCCAATGAGCAGTTCTTC. This gives the protein CAISGSSNEQFF.

The gene calls are TRBV20-1 and TRBJ2-3; 7 bases are a match to TRBD2. V shed 3 bases and J 3 bases; nucleotides not matched to a gene: 9. The germline gives CDR1 DFQATT, CDR2 SNEGSKA (reference sequence). The CDR3 extends over 15 amino acids. CDR3 in DNA: TGCAGTGCTAGCTACGGACTAGTTGGTACAGATACGCAGTATTTT. The encoded protein is CSASYGLVGTDTQYF.

The chain recombines TRBV11-1 with TRBJ1-3; weak D call: TRBD1 (6 bases). The CDR3 totals 15 residues. V lost 4 bases and J 2 bases, leaving 12 bases between the germline ends. Per the germline V gene, CDR1 is SGHAT and CDR2 is FQDESV (reference sequence). The chain's CDR3 is CASSSRTGPGNTIYF. CDR3 DNA sequence: TGTGCCAGCAGCTCACGTACAGGGCCTGGAAACACCATATATTTT.

The chain combines TRBV7-6 with TRBJ2-1; 13 bases agree with TRBD2. The germline V gene has CDR1 SGHVS and CDR2 FNYEAQ. The CDR3 has 16 amino acids. Trimming removed 5 bases from V and 9 bases from J; junction bases left unmatched: 10. In DNA, the CDR3 is TGTGCCAGCAGCCCCGGAGGGACTAGCGGGGTAGGTGAGCAGTTCTTC. Translation gives CASSPGGTSGVGEQFF.

The chain couples TRBV6-1 to TRBJ1-6; perhaps TRBD1 as D (5 bases). Looked up from germline, CDR1 is MNHNS and CDR2 is SASEGT. The germline V and J ends were trimmed by 8 bases and 4 bases, with 9 bases remaining between them. This CDR3 has 13 amino acids. CDR3 nucleotides: TGTGCCAGCGAGGGGACTTATAATTCACCCCTCCACTTT. Translated, it gives CASEGTYNSPLHF.

The V and J genes are TRBV5-4 and TRBJ1-1; 7 bases agree with TRBD1. The CDR3 has 15 residues. Germline V gene lookup returns CDR1 SGHNT and CDR2 YYREEE (reference sequence). V lost 4 bases, J lost 4 bases, and 10 bases stayed unmatched. CDR3 sequence (DNA): TGTGCCAGCAGCCCGCTCAGGGGGAGAATCACTGAAGCTTTCTTT. Its protein is CASSPLRGRITEAFF.

The rearrangement uses TRBV2 and TRBJ2-7; weak D call: TRBD1 (5 bases). Germline CDR1 and CDR2: SNHLY and FYNNEI. V lost 10 bases, J lost 0 bases, and 7 bases lay in between. There are 11 residues in the CDR3. The CDR3 region is CAIRVSYEQYF. The CDR3 DNA follows: TGTGCCATCAGGGTCTCCTACGAGCAGTACTTC.

The rearrangement links TRBV20-1 to TRBJ1-6, with 7 bases matching TRBD1. CDR1 is DFQATT and CDR2 is SNEGSKA in the germline V gene (reference sequence). Trimming at V came to 6 bases and at J to 7 bases, leaving 9 bases not matched to a gene. CDR3 length: 14 amino acids. The CDR3: CSAGTGAENSPLHF. The CDR3 nucleotides read TGCAGTGCGGGTACAGGGGCCGAGAATTCACCCCTCCACTTT.

The V and J genes are TRBV12-3 or TRBV12-4 and TRBJ1-6; 8 bases fit TRBD1. J lost 7 bases, V lost 5 bases, and 7 bases had no gene match. The CDR3 runs 15 residues. CDR3 amino acids: CASSPSRGQNSPLHF. The CDR3 coding sequence is TGTGCCAGCAGTCCCAGCAGGGGGCAAAATTCACCCCTCCACTTT.

The genes are TRBV11-3 and TRBJ2-5; 11 bases agree with TRBD1. Losses at the gene ends were 5 bases for V and 4 bases for J; bases not matched to a gene: 6. CDR1 and CDR2 from the germline V gene are SGHNT and YENEEA. The CDR3 has 15 amino acids. In DNA, the CDR3 is TGTGCCAGCAGCCGGCCTGGGACAGGGGGAGAGACCCAGTACTTC. Translation: CASSRPGTGGETQYF.

This clonotype was seen a handful of times. The rearrangement links TRBV10-1 to TRBJ1-1, with D unresolved. Trimming removed 1 base from V and 4 bases from J, with 7 bases in between. The CDR3 extends over 13 amino acids. Germline V gene lookup returns CDR1 WNHNN and CDR2 SYGVQD (reference sequence). The CDR3 region is CASSELEGTEAFF. CDR3 sequence (DNA): TGCGCCAGCAGTGAGTTGGAGGGCACTGAAGCTTTCTTT.

The chain is built from TRBV7-8 and TRBJ1-6; 9 positions agree with TRBD1. The CDR3 contains 15 residues. Germline V gene data show CDR1 as SGHVS and CDR2 as FQNEAQ. J gave up 7 bases and V 1 base, and 2 bases lay outside the gene matches. In DNA form, the CDR3 reads TGTGCCAGCAGCTTAGGGACAGGGGAGAATTCACCCCTCCACTTT. Protein: CASSLGTGENSPLHF.

Only a few counts were recorded for this clonotype. The chain joins TRBV7-6 to TRBJ1-2; a possible D gene is TRBD1 (5 bases). Germline V lookup: CDR1 SGHVS, CDR2 FNYEAQ. The CDR3 runs to 13 residues. Trimming pared 3 bases from V and 1 base from J, leaving 6 bases between. The CDR3 bases are TGTGCCAGCAGCTTCCAGGGTAACTATGGCTACACCTTC. Its protein product is CASSFQGNYGYTF.

V is TRBV7-2 and J is TRBJ2-3, with TRBD2 matching over 14 bases. The V gene's germline CDR1 is SGHTA and CDR2 FQGNSA. V lost 5 bases, J lost 5 bases, and 12 bases stayed unmatched. The CDR3 is 18 amino acids. The CDR3: CASSPRTSGGNRRDTQYF. As DNA, the CDR3 is TGTGCCAGCAGCCCCCGGACTAGCGGGGGGAATCGGAGAGATACGCAGTATTTT.